Shown below are 2 T cell receptor beta chains from a single sample sequenced in a study. TCRdb fed the 5' RACE reads into MiXCR, producing one record per CDR3 protein. This table has almost 8,500 distinct CDR3 sequences, about two thirds appearing once. Sample: tumor-infiltrating naive CD4+ T cells sorted from the breast tumor. Regarding subset: naive CD4+ T cells, CD4+CD45RA+CD25-. The receptors stem from a female donor with breast cancer.

V usage is TRBV12-3 or TRBV12-4 and J usage is TRBJ2-3; perhaps TRBD2 as D (6 bases). V lost 2 bases and J lost 5, with 8 bases in between. The CDR3 contains 13 residues. The CDR3: CASSLYGGDTQYF. CDR3 in DNA: TGTGCCAGCAGTTTATACGGGGGAGATACGCAGTATTTT.

This clonotype showed up just a few times. The gene calls are TRBV5-1 and TRBJ2-5; 9 nucleotides match TRBD1. Germline-derived CDR1 and CDR2 are SGHRS and YFSETQ. The CDR3 extends over 15 amino acids. V shed 2 bases, J shed 5 bases, and the junction held 7 bases outside the gene matches. The CDR3 bases are TGCGCCAGCAGCTTATACAGGGGGCCCGGGGAGACCCAGTACTTC. It translates to CASSLYRGPGETQYF.